This T cell receptor beta chain is from a study of technical replicates of blood from a handful of donors. CDR3 size: 15 residues. Trimming took 3 bases from V and 3 from J; bases not matched to a gene: 7. From germline, CDR1 is KGHSH and CDR2 LQKENI. Here immunoSEQ multiplex PCR was the method, and the copy in TCRdb shows in-frame clones only, minus some. This sample has 65,000 to 95,000 clones, with 75% to 95% found just once. The sequencing input was T cells isolated from PBMCs. The V call is TRBV18, the J call TRBJ1-1; TRBD1 agrees at 7 bases. This sequence was found in a human donor in good health. In nucleotides, the CDR3 is TGTGCCAGCTCACCCATTAGGGGGCAACACACTGAAGCTTTCTTT. It codes for CASSPIRGQHTEAFF. The whole variable domain, filled in from reference TRBV18 and TRBJ1-1, reads NAGVMQNPRHLVRRRGQEARLRCSPMKGHSHVYWYRQLPEEGLKFMVYLQKENIIDESGMPKERFSAEFPKEGPSILRIQQVVRGDSAAYFCASSPIRGQHTEAFFGQGTRLTVV.